The 21 T cell receptor beta chains below all came from one sample that was sequenced in a study of shared clonotypes between healthy human individuals. Sequenced by immunoSEQ multiplex PCR; TCRdb stores in-frame clones only, minus some. The sample holds about 2.3 million clones; about nine tenths are singletons and the top ten take approximately 0.4%. Specimen: naive CD4+ T cells from PBMCs. Subset: CD45RA+ positively selected. The receptors originated from a man younger than 35 in good health. Some clones in this sample may be carry-over from other donors' samples.

This chain connects TRBV10-3 to TRBJ1-2, with TRBD1 matching over 10 bases. This CDR3 comprises 13 residues. Germline CDR1 is ENHRY and CDR2 is SYGVKD. J was trimmed by 4 bases and V by 10 bases; bases with no gene match: 6. CDR3 in amino acids: CASGQGEGYGYTF. The CDR3, as DNA: TGTGCCAGCGGACAGGGGGAAGGCTATGGCTACACCTTC.

This clone has only one observation. The chain couples TRBV6-1 to TRBJ1-6, with 7 bases fitting TRBD1. The length of the CDR3 is 13 residues. V was clipped by 1 base and J by 13 bases; unmatched bases: 4. Germline lookup yields CDR1 MNHNS and CDR2 SASEGT. CDR3 coding DNA: TGTGCCAGCAGTGAAGGACAGGGACTGCCCCTCCACTTT. This translates into CASSEGQGLPLHF.

The chain joins TRBV20-1 to TRBJ1-1; D not resolved. This CDR3 region has 11 residues. The germline V and J ends were trimmed by 5 bases and 14 bases, with 18 bases remaining between them. Per the germline V gene, CDR1 is DFQATT and CDR2 is SNEGSKA (reference sequence). CDR3 DNA: TGCAGTGCTTTTCCCGGAGGCTCCGGGTTCTTT. The encoded protein is CSAFPGGSGFF.

V gene TRBV25-1 combines with J gene TRBJ2-1, with 7 positions matching TRBD1. V dropped 4 bases and J dropped 6; count of bases not matched to a gene: 6. The CDR3 consists of 14 residues. Germline V lookup: CDR1 MGHDK, CDR2 SYGVNS. As DNA, the CDR3 is TGTGCCAGCAGTGTATACCGGGACAGCAATGAGCAGTTCTTC. Translating it yields CASSVYRDSNEQFF.

The rearrangement uses TRBV6-4 and TRBJ1-6; no clear D gene. Germline V gene lookup returns CDR1 MRHNA and CDR2 SNTAGT. The CDR3 runs 15 residues. V lost 6 bases to trimming and J lost 10 bases, with 19 bases between them. The CDR3 DNA sequence: TGTGCCAGCAGCCGACCTCGGGGAGTGGGATCACCCCTCCACTTT. Amino acid sequence: CASSRPRGVGSPLHF.

The chain is built from TRBV19 and TRBJ2-1; 13 bases agree with TRBD2. The J segment lost 7 bases and the V segment lost 5 bases, leaving 5 bases of the junction unmatched. Germline CDR1 LNHDA, CDR2 SQIVND (reference sequence). The CDR3 consists of 15 residues. The CDR3: CASSLQTSGRNEQFF. For the CDR3, the DNA is TGTGCCAGTAGTCTCCAGACTAGCGGGAGGAATGAGCAGTTCTTC.

The gene calls are TRBV5-1 and TRBJ2-7; perhaps TRBD1 as D (6 bases). This CDR3 has 15 amino acids. Deletions cut 0 bases from V and 5 bases from J, with 15 bases between. The V gene's germline CDR1 is SGHRS and CDR2 YFSETQ. The CDR3 nucleotides are TGCGCCAGCAGCTTGGGGTTAGGGACACTGGACGAGCAGTACTTC. This sequence encodes CASSLGLGTLDEQYF.

The V gene is TRBV9, the J gene TRBJ1-1, with D unclear. The CDR3 is 13 amino acids. Per the germline V gene, CDR1 is SGDLS and CDR2 is YYNGEE. V was shortened by 0 bases and J by 7 bases, with 10 bases between the two germline ends. The CDR3 sequence: CASSVATWGEAFF. Here the CDR3 DNA reads TGTGCCAGCAGCGTAGCTACTTGGGGTGAAGCTTTCTTT.

The rearrangement uses TRBV18 and TRBJ2-2, with D uncertain. Between the trimmed V and J ends, which lost 6 bases and 4 bases, there was a span of 12 bases. CDR1 and CDR2 (germline): KGHSH, LQKENI. The CDR3 loop spans 14 amino acids. CDR3 in DNA: TGTGCCAGCTCCCCCCAACGATTCACCGGGGAGCTGTTTTTT. It is translated as CASSPQRFTGELFF.

The chain couples TRBV4-2 to TRBJ2-7, with a tentative D call TRBD1 (5 bases). V was pared by 0 bases and J by 6 bases, with 9 bases between. In germline, CDR1 is LGHNA, CDR2 YNFKEQ. The CDR3 consists of 13 residues. The chain's CDR3 is CASSQDVGREQYF. The CDR3 DNA reads TGTGCCAGCAGCCAAGATGTGGGGCGCGAGCAGTACTTC.

This clone was picked up one time. V gene TRBV18 combines with J gene TRBJ1-1; D gene unclear. The CDR3 totals 15 residues. V lost 2 bases and J lost 3, with 13 bases in between. Germline assignment: CDR1 KGHSH and CDR2 LQKENI. The CDR3 DNA sequence: TGTGCCAGCTCACCAATGGGCCAGGATTACACTGAAGCTTTCTTT. Translating it yields CASSPMGQDYTEAFF. Using reference TRBV18 and TRBJ1-1 for the parts outside the CDR3, the full variable domain is NAGVMQNPRHLVRRRGQEARLRCSPMKGHSHVYWYRQLPEEGLKFMVYLQKENIIDESGMPKERFSAEFPKEGPSILRIQQVVRGDSAAYFCASSPMGQDYTEAFFGQGTRLTVV.

The chain links TRBV9 to TRBJ2-5; 11 positions agree with TRBD2. The CDR3 has 15 amino acids. Germline values: CDR1 SGDLS, CDR2 YYNGEE. The J segment lost 5 bases and the V segment lost 2 bases, leaving 5 bases of the junction unmatched. CDR3 bases: TGTGCCAGCAGCGTTAGCGGGAGGGCCGAGGAGACCCAGTACTTC. Translated: CASSVSGRAEETQYF.

The gene calls are TRBV9 and TRBJ2-7, with 7 bases identical to TRBD2. CDR3 length: 18 amino acids. V lost 0 bases to trimming and J lost 5 bases; unmatched junction nucleotides: 17. Germline assignment: CDR1 SGDLS and CDR2 YYNGEE. CDR3 nucleotide sequence: TGTGCCAGCAGCGTAGAAGGCAGGTCGGCGGGAGAAGTACACGAGCAGTACTTC. Its protein product is CASSVEGRSAGEVHEQYF.

To note about this clone: The identical CDR3 is also encoded by other nucleotide sequences in the sample. This rearrangement joins TRBV14 to TRBJ1-5; D ambiguous. Trimming removed 3 bases from V and 2 bases from J, with 2 bases in between. This CDR3 has 12 amino acids. Per the germline V gene, CDR1 is SGHDN and CDR2 is FVKESK. CDR3: CASSQGNQPQHF. The CDR3 nucleotides read TGTGCCAGCAGCCAGGGCAATCAGCCCCAGCATTTT.

The J gene is TRBJ2-7, the V gene TRBV7-3, with TRBD1 matching over 8 bases. Germline assignment: CDR1 SGHTA and CDR2 FQGTGA. This CDR3 is 17 amino acids long. V shed 4 bases and J 3 bases; nucleotides not matched to a gene: 14. The CDR3 bases are TGTGCCAGCAGCTCGGGACCCAGGGGGCGCGGGTACTACGAGCAGTACTTC. It is translated as CASSSGPRGRGYYEQYF.

The chain has TRBV27 and TRBJ1-2; 10 bases line up with TRBD1. Germline lookup yields CDR1 MNHEY and CDR2 SMNVEV (reference sequence). Trimming at V came to 4 bases and at J to 2 bases, leaving 4 bases not matched to a gene. The CDR3 has 15 amino acids. CDR3 sequence: CASSSTGGPNYGYTF. CDR3 nucleotides: TGTGCCAGCAGTTCGACAGGGGGCCCAAACTATGGCTACACCTTC.

V and J are TRBV19 and TRBJ2-7; TRBD2 matches 11 bases. CDR3 length: 15 amino acids. Germline-derived CDR1 and CDR2 are LNHDA and SQIVND (reference sequence). Losses at the gene ends were 1 base for V and 3 bases for J; bases not matched to a gene: 2. The CDR3 loop is CASSIGTSGGYEQYF. CDR3 sequence (DNA): TGTGCCAGTAGTATAGGAACTAGCGGGGGCTACGAGCAGTACTTC.

V and J are TRBV18 and TRBJ1-1; weak D call: TRBD1 (5 bases). Trimming left V 2 bases short and J 4 bases short, with 17 bases between. The CDR3 covers 16 residues. Germline V gene lookup returns CDR1 KGHSH and CDR2 LQKENI. CDR3 region: CASSPIGTSQATEAFF. The CDR3 region has the DNA TGTGCCAGCTCACCAATCGGGACTTCTCAGGCCACTGAAGCTTTCTTT.

The V call is TRBV9, the J call TRBJ2-1, with 9 bases fitting TRBD2. J gave up 9 bases and V 0 bases, and 4 bases lay outside the gene matches. This CDR3 contains 14 residues. Germline V gives CDR1 SGDLS, CDR2 YYNGEE. This chain's CDR3 is CASSVGGLAFEQFF. The CDR3 nucleotides are TGTGCCAGCAGCGTAGGGGGACTAGCCTTTGAGCAGTTCTTC.

This chain connects TRBV4-3 to TRBJ1-2, with D unclear. CDR1 and CDR2 (germline): LGHNA, YSLEER. The CDR3 sequence is 15 residues long. Deletions cut 1 base from V and 8 bases from J, with 17 bases between. CDR3 residues: CASSQAGIAGGGYTF. DNA for the CDR3: TGCGCCAGCAGCCAAGCTGGAATCGCGGGCGGCGGCTACACCTTC.

This clone was picked up one time. CDR3 in amino acids: CASSQPARVTGELFF. CDR3 nucleotides: TGCGCCAGCAGCCAACCCGCGAGGGTCACCGGGGAGCTGTTTTTT. The rearrangement joins TRBV4-1 to TRBJ2-2; maybe TRBD2 (5 bases). This CDR3 contains 15 residues. CDR1 is MGHRA, CDR2 YSYEKL, per germline. Trimming shortened V by 2 bases and J by 4 bases, and 11 bases separated the two germline ends.